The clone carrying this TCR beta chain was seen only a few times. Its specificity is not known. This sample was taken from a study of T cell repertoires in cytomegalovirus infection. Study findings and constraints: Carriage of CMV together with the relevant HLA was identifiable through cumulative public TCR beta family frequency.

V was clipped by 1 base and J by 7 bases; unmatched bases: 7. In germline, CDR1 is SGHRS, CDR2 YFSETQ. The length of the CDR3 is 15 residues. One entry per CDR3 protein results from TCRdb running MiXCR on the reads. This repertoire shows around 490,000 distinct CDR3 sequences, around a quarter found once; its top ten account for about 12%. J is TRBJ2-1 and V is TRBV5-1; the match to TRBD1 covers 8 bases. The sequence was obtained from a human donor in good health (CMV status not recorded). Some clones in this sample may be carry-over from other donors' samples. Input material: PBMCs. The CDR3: CASSLRQGAKNEQFF. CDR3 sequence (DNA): TGCGCCAGCAGCTTGAGGCAGGGGGCTAAGAATGAGCAGTTCTTC.